This T cell receptor (beta chain) stems from a study of cytomegalovirus exposure and HLA in healthy donors. Vbeta (60) and Jbeta (13) primers were used in the PCR. Only in-frame clones appear in the TCRdb table, and some are missing; sequencing was by immunoSEQ multiplex PCR. The sample has about 88,000 clones, 75% to 85% seen once. V was pared by 4 bases and J by 3 bases, with 12 bases between. The CDR3 consists of 14 residues. Germline lookup yields CDR1 MGHRA and CDR2 YSYEKL. Material for sequencing was PBMCs. The V gene is TRBV4-1, the J gene TRBJ1-2; D perhaps matches TRBD1 (5 bases). The clonotype comes from a woman in her 40s in good health and CMV-seronegative. CDR3 in DNA: TGCGCCAGCAGCCCAGGGTCGGTGGACTATGGCTACACCTTC. Its translation is CASSPGSVDYGYTF.